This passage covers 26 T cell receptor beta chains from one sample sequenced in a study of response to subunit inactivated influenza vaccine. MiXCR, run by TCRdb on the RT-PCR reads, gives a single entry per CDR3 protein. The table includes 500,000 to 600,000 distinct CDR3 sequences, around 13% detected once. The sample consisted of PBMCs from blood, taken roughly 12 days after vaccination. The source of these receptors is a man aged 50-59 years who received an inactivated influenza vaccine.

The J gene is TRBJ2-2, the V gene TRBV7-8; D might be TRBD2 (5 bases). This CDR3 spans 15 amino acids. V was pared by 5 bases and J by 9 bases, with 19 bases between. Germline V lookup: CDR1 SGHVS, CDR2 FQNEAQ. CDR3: CASSPGGMPSRELFF. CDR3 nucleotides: TGTGCCAGCAGCCCCGGAGGCATGCCAAGCCGGGAGCTGTTTTTT.

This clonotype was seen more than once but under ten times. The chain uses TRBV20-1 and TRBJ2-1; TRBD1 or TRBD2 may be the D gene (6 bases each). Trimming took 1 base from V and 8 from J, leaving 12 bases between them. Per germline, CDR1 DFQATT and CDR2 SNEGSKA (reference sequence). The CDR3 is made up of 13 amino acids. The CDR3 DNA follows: TGCAGTGCTAGAGGTGGGGGGCGCTATGAGCAGTTCTTC. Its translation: CSARGGGRYEQFF.

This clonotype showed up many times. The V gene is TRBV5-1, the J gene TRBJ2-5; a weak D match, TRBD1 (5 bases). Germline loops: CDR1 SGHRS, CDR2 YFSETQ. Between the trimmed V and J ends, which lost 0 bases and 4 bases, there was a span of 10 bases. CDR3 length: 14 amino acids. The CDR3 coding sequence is TGCGCCAGCAGCTTGGAGGGGCCCGGAGAGACCCAGTACTTC. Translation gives CASSLEGPGETQYF. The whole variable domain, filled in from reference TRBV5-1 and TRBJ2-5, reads KAGVTQTPRYLIKTRGQQVTLSCSPISGHRSVSWYQQTPGQGLQFLFEYFSETQRNKGNFPGRFSGRQFSNSRSEMNVSTLELGDSALYLCASSLEGPGETQYFGPGTRLLVL.

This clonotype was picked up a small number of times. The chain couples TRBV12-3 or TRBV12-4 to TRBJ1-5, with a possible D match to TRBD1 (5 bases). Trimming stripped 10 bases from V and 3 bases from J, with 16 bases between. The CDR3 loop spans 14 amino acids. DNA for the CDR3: TGTGCCATTGCCGGGGGGATCGACAATCAGCCCCAGCATTTT. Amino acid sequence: CAIAGGIDNQPQHF.

The CDR3 DNA reads as TGCGCCAGCAGCACCGGTACAGGTCGCTCTGGAAACACCATATATTTT. Protein sequence: CASSTGTGRSGNTIYF. The gene calls are TRBV5-1 and TRBJ1-3, with D tentatively TRBD1 (5 bases). The germline V and J ends were trimmed by 4 bases and 0 bases, with 14 bases remaining between them. The CDR3 extends over 16 amino acids. Per the germline V gene, CDR1 is SGHRS and CDR2 is YFSETQ.

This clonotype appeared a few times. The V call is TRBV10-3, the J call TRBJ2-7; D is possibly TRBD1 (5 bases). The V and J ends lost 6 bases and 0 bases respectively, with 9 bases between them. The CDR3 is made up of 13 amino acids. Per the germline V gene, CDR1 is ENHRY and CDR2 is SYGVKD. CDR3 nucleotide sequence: TGTGCCATCAGACCCGACAGCTCCTACGAGCAGTACTTC. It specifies CAIRPDSSYEQYF.

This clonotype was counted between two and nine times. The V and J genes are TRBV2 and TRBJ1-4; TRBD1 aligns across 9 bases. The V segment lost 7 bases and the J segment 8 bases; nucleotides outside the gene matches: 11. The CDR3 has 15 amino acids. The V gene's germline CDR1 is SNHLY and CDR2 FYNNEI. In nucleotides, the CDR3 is TGTGCCAGCACCCCGACTGGGACAGGGCAGGAAAAACTGTTTTTT. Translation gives CASTPTGTGQEKLFF.

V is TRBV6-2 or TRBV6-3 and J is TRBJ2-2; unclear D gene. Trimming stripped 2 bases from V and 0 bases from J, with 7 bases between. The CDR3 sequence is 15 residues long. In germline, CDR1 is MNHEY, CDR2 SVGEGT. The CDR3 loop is CASSYGFANTGELFF. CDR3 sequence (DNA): TGTGCCAGCAGTTACGGCTTTGCGAACACCGGGGAGCTGTTTTTT.

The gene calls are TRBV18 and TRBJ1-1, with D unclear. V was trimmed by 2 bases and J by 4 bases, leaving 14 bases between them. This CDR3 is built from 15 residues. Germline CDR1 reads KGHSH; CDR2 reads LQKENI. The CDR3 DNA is TGTGCCAGCTCACCAAACTACAGAGCGTCCACTGAAGCTTTCTTT. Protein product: CASSPNYRASTEAFF.

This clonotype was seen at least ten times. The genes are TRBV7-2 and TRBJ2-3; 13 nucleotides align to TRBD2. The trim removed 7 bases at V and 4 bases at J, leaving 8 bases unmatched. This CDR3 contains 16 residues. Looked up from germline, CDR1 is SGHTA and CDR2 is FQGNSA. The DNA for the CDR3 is TGTGCCAGCACCCCGGGACTAGCGGGAAGGGCAGATACGCAGTATTTT. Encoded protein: CASTPGLAGRADTQYF.

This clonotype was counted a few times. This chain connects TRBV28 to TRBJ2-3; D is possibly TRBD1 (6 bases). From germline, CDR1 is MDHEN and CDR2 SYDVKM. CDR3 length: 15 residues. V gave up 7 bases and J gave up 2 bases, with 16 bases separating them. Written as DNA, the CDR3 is TGTGCCAGCACCTTGGGGGCTGGATACACAGATACGCAGTATTTT. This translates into CASTLGAGYTDTQYF.

The CDR3 loop is CATSDPGDEQFF. The CDR3 nucleotides read TGTGCCACCAGTGACCCGGGGGATGAGCAGTTCTTC. The chain combines TRBV24-1 with TRBJ2-1, with D maybe TRBD2 (6 bases). This CDR3 is built from 12 residues. The germline V and J ends were trimmed by 4 bases and 8 bases, with 8 bases remaining between them. Germline CDR1 KGHDR, CDR2 SFDVKD.

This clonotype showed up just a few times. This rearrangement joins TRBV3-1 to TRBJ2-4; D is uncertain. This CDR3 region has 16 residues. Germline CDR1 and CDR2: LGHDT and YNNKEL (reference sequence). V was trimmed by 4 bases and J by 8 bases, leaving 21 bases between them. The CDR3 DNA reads TGTGCCAGCAGCCGGTCTCAAAGGGTGGTTACGGACATTCAGTACTTC. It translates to CASSRSQRVVTDIQYF. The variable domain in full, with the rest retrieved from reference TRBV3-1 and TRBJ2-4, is DTAVSQTPKYLVTQMGNDKSIKCEQNLGHDTMYWYKQDSKKFLKIMFSYNNKELIINETVPNRFSPKSPDKAHLNLHINSLELGDSAVYFCASSRSQRVVTDIQYFGAGTRLSVL.

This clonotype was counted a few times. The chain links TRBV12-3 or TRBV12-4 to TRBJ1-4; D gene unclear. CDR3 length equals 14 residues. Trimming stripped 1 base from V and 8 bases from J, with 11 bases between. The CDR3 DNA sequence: TGTGCCAGCAGTTTAGGGCCGGTTTTGGAAAAACTGTTTTTT. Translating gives CASSLGPVLEKLFF.

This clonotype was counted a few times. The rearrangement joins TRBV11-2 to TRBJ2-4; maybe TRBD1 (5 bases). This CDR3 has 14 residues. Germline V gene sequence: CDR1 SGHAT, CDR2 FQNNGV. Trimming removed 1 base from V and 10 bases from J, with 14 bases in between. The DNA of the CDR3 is TGTGCCAGCAGCTTAGTAGAACCAGGGTATATTCAGTACTTC. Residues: CASSLVEPGYIQYF.

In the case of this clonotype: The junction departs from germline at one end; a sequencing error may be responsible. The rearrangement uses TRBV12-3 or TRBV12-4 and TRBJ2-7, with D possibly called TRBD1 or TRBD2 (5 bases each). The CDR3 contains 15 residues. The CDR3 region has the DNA TGTGCCAGCAGTAAAGCCGGGACGGAAGCCTACGAGCAGTATTTC. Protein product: CASSKAGTEAYEQYF.

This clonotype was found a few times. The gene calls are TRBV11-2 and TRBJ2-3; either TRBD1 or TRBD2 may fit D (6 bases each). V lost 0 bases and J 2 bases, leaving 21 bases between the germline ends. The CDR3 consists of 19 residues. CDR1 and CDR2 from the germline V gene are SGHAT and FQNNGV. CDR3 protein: CASSLEGFGGGAFTDTQYF. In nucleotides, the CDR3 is TGTGCCAGCAGCTTAGAGGGGTTTGGGGGCGGGGCTTTCACAGATACGCAGTATTTT.

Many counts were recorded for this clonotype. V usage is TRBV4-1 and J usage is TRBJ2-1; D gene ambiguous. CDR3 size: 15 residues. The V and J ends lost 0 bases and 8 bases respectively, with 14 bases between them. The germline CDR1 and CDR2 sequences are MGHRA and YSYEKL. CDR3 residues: CASSQEPDLYYEQFF. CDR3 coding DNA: TGCGCCAGCAGCCAAGAGCCAGATTTATACTATGAGCAGTTCTTC.

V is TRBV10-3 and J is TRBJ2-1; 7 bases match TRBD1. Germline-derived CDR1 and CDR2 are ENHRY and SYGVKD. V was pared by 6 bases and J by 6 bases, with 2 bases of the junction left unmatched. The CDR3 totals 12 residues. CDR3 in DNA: TGTGCCATCAGCGGGGACAGCAATGAGCAGTTCTTC. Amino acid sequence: CAISGDSNEQFF.

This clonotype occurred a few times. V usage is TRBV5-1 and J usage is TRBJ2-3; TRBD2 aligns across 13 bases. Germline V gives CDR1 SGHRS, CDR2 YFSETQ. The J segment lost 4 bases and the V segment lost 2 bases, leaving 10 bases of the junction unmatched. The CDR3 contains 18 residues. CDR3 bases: TGCGCCAGCAGCTTTCCCGGGACTAGCGGGACGTTTTCAGATACGCAGTATTTT. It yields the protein CASSFPGTSGTFSDTQYF.

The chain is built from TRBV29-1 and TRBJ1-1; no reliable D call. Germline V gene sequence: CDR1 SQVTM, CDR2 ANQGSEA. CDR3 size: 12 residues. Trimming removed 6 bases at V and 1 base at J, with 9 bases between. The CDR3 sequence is CSVSFRNTEAFF. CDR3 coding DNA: TGCAGCGTGAGTTTTAGGAACACTGAAGCTTTCTTT.

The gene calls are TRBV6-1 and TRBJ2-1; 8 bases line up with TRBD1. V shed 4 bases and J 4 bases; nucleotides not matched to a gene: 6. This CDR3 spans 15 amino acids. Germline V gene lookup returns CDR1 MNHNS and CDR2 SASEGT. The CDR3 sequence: CASSVGQGGYNEQFF. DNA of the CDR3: TGTGCCAGCAGTGTTGGACAGGGTGGTTACAATGAGCAGTTCTTC.

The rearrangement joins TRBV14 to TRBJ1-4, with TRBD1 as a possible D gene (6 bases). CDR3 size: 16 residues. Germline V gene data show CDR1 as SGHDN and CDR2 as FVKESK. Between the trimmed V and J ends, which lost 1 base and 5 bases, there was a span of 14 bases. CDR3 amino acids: CASSQGTQGLNEKLFF. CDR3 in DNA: TGTGCCAGCAGCCAAGGAACCCAGGGGTTGAATGAAAAACTGTTTTTT. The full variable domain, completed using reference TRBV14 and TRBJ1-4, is EAGVTQFPSHSVIEKGQTVTLRCDPISGHDNLYWYRRVMGKEIKFLLHFVKESKQDESGMPNNRFLAERTGGTYSTLKVQPAELEDSGVYFCASSQGTQGLNEKLFFGSGTQLSVL.

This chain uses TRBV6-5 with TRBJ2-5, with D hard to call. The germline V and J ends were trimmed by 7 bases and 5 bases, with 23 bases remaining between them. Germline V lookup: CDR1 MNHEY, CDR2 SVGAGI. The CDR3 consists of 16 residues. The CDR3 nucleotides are TGTGCCAGCACGTTGACGGGTCCCCTAAAGGGCGAGACCCAGTACTTC. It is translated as CASTLTGPLKGETQYF.

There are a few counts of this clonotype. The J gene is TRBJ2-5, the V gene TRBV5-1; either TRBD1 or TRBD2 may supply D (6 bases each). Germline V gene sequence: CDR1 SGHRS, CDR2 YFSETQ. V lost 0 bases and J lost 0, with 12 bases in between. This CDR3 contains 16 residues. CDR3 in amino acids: CASSLGGGGYQETQYF. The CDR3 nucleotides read TGCGCCAGCAGCTTGGGAGGAGGGGGATACCAAGAGACCCAGTACTTC.

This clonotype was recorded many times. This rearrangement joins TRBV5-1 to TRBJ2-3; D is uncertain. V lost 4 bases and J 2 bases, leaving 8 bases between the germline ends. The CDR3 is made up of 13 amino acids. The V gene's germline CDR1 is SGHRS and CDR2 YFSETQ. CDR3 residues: CASSTGNTDTQYF. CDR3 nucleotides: TGCGCCAGCAGCACCGGTAACACAGATACGCAGTATTTT.